The 17 T cell receptor beta chains below come from one sample, sequenced in a study of a mutant IDH1 vaccine in newly diagnosed glioma. Their antigens are not known. Sequenced by immunoSEQ multiplex PCR; TCRdb stores in-frame clones only, minus some. The table includes about 59,000 clones, approximately 90% detected once. Time point given: week 5, during vaccination. The vaccine gave 300 ug of a 20-mer mutant IDH1 peptide subcutaneously per dose. Material: PBMCs, obtained from a glioma patient whose treatment included an IDH1 peptide vaccine. Receptors were obtained from a woman aged 40 to 50 with glioma.

The chain combines TRBV4-3 with TRBJ2-5, with TRBD1 identical over 9 bases. The junction had 3 bases not matched to a gene; V was cut back by 4 bases and J by 6 bases. The CDR3 loop spans 13 amino acids. Germline V gene lookup returns CDR1 LGHNA and CDR2 YSLEER. CDR3 region: CASSLGQGQTQYF. CDR3 DNA sequence: TGCGCCAGCAGCCTAGGACAGGGGCAGACCCAGTACTTC.

This sequence joins TRBV6-5 and TRBJ1-2; the D is unclear. Per germline, CDR1 MNHEY and CDR2 SVGAGI. This CDR3 has 14 amino acids. Trimming removed 0 bases from V and 2 bases from J, with 7 bases in between. The DNA of the CDR3 is TGTGCCAGCAGTTACTCGCAACGAAACTATGGCTACACCTTC. It translates to CASSYSQRNYGYTF.

Comment on this clone: The junction departs from germline at one end; a sequencing error may be responsible. This sequence joins TRBV7-7 and TRBJ1-3; 9 nucleotides agree with TRBD1. CDR3 length: 15 amino acids. Germline CDR1 is SSHAT and CDR2 is FNYEAQ (reference sequence). CDR3: CASSLGTGSGNTIYF. In nucleotides, the CDR3 is TGTGCTAGCAGCTTAGGGACAGGGTCTGGAAACACCATATATTTT.

The chain combines TRBV10-3 with TRBJ2-1; 8 bases agree with TRBD2. V lost 0 bases and J lost 10; bases outside the gene matches: 11. This CDR3 is built from 16 residues. CDR1 ENHRY and CDR2 SYGVKD come from the germline V gene. The CDR3 is CAISESVRTGGPEQFF. CDR3 DNA sequence: TGTGCCATCAGTGAGTCGGTCAGGACGGGAGGGCCCGAGCAGTTCTTC.

The genes are TRBV14 and TRBJ2-1, with 8 bases identical to TRBD1. Germline V gene data show CDR1 as SGHDN and CDR2 as FVKESK. The CDR3 length is 15 residues. V gave up 4 bases and J gave up 8 bases; unmatched junction bases: 10. CDR3 loop: CASSLDRGSIDEQFF. Here the CDR3 DNA reads TGTGCCAGCAGCCTCGACAGGGGTTCGATCGATGAGCAGTTCTTC.

V gene TRBV12-5 combines with J gene TRBJ2-1, with a possible D match to TRBD1 (6 bases). CDR3 length: 13 residues. CDR1 LGHNT and CDR2 FRNRAP come from the germline V gene. Trimming left V 2 bases short and J 7 bases short, with 9 bases between. In DNA, the CDR3 is TGTGCTAGTGGTTTGAACAGGGTGAATGAGCAGTTCTTC. This encodes CASGLNRVNEQFF.

V is TRBV18 and J is TRBJ1-2; no clear D gene. Germline V gene lookup returns CDR1 KGHSH and CDR2 LQKENI. V shed 4 bases and J shed 2 bases, with 8 bases lying between them. The CDR3 runs 13 residues. The chain's CDR3 is CASSRRDNYGYTF. The CDR3 DNA reads TGTGCCAGCTCACGCCGAGACAACTATGGCTACACCTTC.

The chain recombines TRBV5-1 with TRBJ2-2; no clear D gene. CDR3 length equals 16 residues. V gave up 4 bases and J gave up 5 bases, with 18 bases separating them. CDR1 is SGHRS and CDR2 is YFSETQ in the germline V gene. The CDR3 DNA reads as TGCGCCAGCAGCAGGCTCGGGCAGGCGGAAACCGGGGAGCTGTTTTTT. Translation gives CASSRLGQAETGELFF.

This sequence joins TRBV6-5 and TRBJ2-6; no definite D call. Trimming shortened V by 4 bases and J by 1 base, and 8 bases separated the two germline ends. Per germline, CDR1 MNHEY and CDR2 SVGAGI. The CDR3 length is 15 residues. CDR3 coding DNA: TGTGCCAGCAGTTCTGTACCTTCTGGGGCCAACGTCCTGACTTTC. Translation gives CASSSVPSGANVLTF.

The V gene is TRBV10-3, the J gene TRBJ2-3, with D maybe TRBD2 (6 bases). Germline values: CDR1 ENHRY, CDR2 SYGVKD. Trimming pared 4 bases from V and 5 bases from J, leaving 10 bases between. The CDR3 spans 13 residues. The chain's CDR3 is CAISVQGGDTQYF. The CDR3 DNA follows: TGTGCCATCAGTGTCCAGGGAGGAGATACGCAGTATTTT.

The V call is TRBV4-1, the J call TRBJ2-3; 8 bases map to TRBD2. The ends lost 0 bases at V and 2 bases at J; junction bases unmatched: 10. Germline V gene lookup returns CDR1 MGHRA and CDR2 YSYEKL. CDR3 length: 18 residues. CDR3 loop: CASSQDRPTSGPTDTQYF. CDR3 bases: TGCGCCAGCAGCCAAGATCGCCCAACTAGCGGACCCACAGATACGCAGTATTTT.

This clone was detected once. This chain uses TRBV7-6 with TRBJ2-7; TRBD2 aligns across 11 bases. The germline CDR1 and CDR2 sequences are SGHVS and FNYEAQ. V was clipped by 3 bases and J by 0 bases; unmatched bases: 7. The CDR3 is 17 amino acids. This CDR3 is CASSLGTSGGPSYEQYF. The CDR3 DNA follows: TGTGCCAGCAGCTTGGGTACTAGCGGGGGACCCTCCTACGAGCAGTACTTC.

The chain couples TRBV2 to TRBJ1-6; 9 nucleotides line up with TRBD1. Germline CDR1 and CDR2: SNHLY and FYNNEI. The CDR3 spans 14 residues. V lost 6 bases to trimming and J lost 9 bases; unmatched junction nucleotides: 6. CDR3 amino acids: CASRGDREVSPLHF. As DNA, the CDR3 is TGTGCCAGCAGAGGGGACAGGGAGGTTTCACCCCTCCACTTT.

The gene calls are TRBV30 and TRBJ2-3; TRBD2 agrees at 13 bases. The junction had 4 bases not matched to a gene; V was cut back by 1 base and J by 0 bases. This CDR3 is 17 amino acids long. Germline values: CDR1 GTSNPN, CDR2 SVGIG (reference sequence). CDR3 region: CAWSGLAGGASTDTQYF. The CDR3 DNA reads TGTGCCTGGAGTGGACTAGCGGGAGGCGCTAGCACAGATACGCAGTATTTT.

V gene TRBV6-5 combines with J gene TRBJ1-6, with D hard to call. The germline gives CDR1 MNHEY, CDR2 SVGAGI. V was clipped by 4 bases and J by 9 bases, with 19 bases between them. The CDR3 is 16 residues long. The DNA for the CDR3 is TGTGCCAGCAGTTCACCACTGACGGGTGAGAGTTCACCCCTCCACTTT. This codes for CASSSPLTGESSPLHF.

This sequence joins TRBV14 and TRBJ2-2; possible D gene TRBD2, 7 bases. Germline CDR1 SGHDN, CDR2 FVKESK. V gave up 3 bases and J gave up 7 bases, with 15 bases separating them. The CDR3 loop spans 15 amino acids. The CDR3 sequence: CASSHGGRGFGELFF. The CDR3 DNA reads as TGTGCCAGCAGCCACGGGGGGCGAGGATTCGGGGAGCTGTTTTTT.

This rearrangement joins TRBV7-9 to TRBJ1-2; no clear D gene. The CDR3 runs 12 residues. Per the germline V gene, CDR1 is SEHNR and CDR2 is FQNEAQ (reference sequence). V lost 1 base and J lost 8, with 8 bases in between. CDR3 residues: CASSLGLGGYTF. CDR3 coding DNA: TGTGCCAGCAGCTTAGGGCTGGGCGGCTACACCTTC.